At least ten counts were recorded for the clone carrying this T cell receptor beta chain. Trimming removed 7 bases at V and 9 bases at J, with 12 bases between. Per the germline V gene, CDR1 is SNHLY and CDR2 is FYNNEI. The CDR3 consists of 11 residues. The sample is drawn from a study of T cells in Graves' hyperthyroidism and ophthalmopathy. Patients having uncontrolled infection, another autoimmune disease, pregnancy or lactation were not included. Authors of the study amplified TCR beta CDR3 regions from RNA transcripts. In the first-round RT-PCR of the TCR CDR3, the HTBI primer set was used. TCRdb independently ran MiXCR on the multiplex PCR reads; one entry per CDR3 protein. The profile shows around 250,000 distinct CDR3 sequences, roughly 15% of them singletons.

The sequenced material came from blood. The chain carries TRBV2 and TRBJ1-2; D is ambiguous. This receptor was obtained from a woman between 18 and 29 years old with Graves' ophthalmopathy. In DNA, the CDR3 is TGTGCCAGCACCCTTCTTGTCCGCTACACCTTC. It encodes CASTLLVRYTF. The full variable domain, in which reference TRBV2 and TRBJ1-2 provide the parts outside the CDR3, is EPEVTQTPSHQVTQMGQEVILRCVPISNHLYFYWYRQILGQKVEFLVSFYNNEISEKSEIFDDQFSVERPDGSNFTLKIRSTKLEDSAMYFCASTLLVRYTFGSGTRLTVV.